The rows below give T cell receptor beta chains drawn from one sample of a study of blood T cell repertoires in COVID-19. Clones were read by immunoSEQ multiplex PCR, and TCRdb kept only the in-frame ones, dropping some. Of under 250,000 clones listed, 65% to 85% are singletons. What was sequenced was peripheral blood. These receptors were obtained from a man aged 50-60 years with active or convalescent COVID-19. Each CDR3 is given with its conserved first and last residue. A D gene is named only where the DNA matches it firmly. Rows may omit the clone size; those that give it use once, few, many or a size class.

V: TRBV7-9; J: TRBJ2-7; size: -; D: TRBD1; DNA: TGTGCCAGCAGGGCTCCGGGACAGGGCTACGAGCAGTACTTC; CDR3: CASRAPGQGYEQYF
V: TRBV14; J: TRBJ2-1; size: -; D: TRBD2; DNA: TGTGCCAGCAGGCCTAGCGGGGGGCGGGGTGAGCAGTTCTTC; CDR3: CASRPSGGRGEQFF
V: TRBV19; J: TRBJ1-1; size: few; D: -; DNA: TGTGCCAGTAGTCCATACCGGCAGGCTTACGACGGCACTGAAGCTTTCTTT; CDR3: CASSPYRQAYDGTEAFF
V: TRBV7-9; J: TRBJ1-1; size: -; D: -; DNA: TGTGCCAGCAGCTTAGGCGGGGGAAGGGCTGAAGCTTTCTTT; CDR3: CASSLGGGRAEAFF
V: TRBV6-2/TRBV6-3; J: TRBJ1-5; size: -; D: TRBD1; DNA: TGTGCCAGCAGTTACTCCCTCGGACAGGGGCGGCGCAATCAGCCCCAGCATTTT; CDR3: CASSYSLGQGRRNQPQHF
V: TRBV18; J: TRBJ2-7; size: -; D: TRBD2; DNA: TGTGCCAGCTCAATAGGGGAGGGCTACGAGCAGTACTTC; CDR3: CASSIGEGYEQYF
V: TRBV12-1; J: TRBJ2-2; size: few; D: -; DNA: TGTGCCAGCTTTCTCCTGACTAGCGGGAGGGCGAACACCGGGGAGCTGTTTTTT; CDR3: CASFLLTSGRANTGELFF
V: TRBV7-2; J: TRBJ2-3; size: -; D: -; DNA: TGTGCCAGCAGCTTAGTCCAGGTCCGAACAGATACGCAGTATTTT; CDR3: CASSLVQVRTDTQYF
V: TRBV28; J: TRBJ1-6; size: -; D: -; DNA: TGTGCCAGCAGTCTAACAGGCTCCTCCTATAATTCACCCCTCCACTTT; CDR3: CASSLTGSSYNSPLHF
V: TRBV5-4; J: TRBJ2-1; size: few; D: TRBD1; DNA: TGTGCCAGCAGCCCCAGGACAGGGCAGAATGAGCAGTTCTTC; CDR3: CASSPRTGQNEQFF
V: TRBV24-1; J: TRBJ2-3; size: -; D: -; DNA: TGTGCCACCAGTGGAGATGGTGGGGAGGTCGCGCAGTATTTT; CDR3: CATSGDGGEVAQYF
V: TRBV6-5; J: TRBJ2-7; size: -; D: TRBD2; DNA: TGTGCCAGCAGCCTAGCGGGAGCTCCCTACGAGCAGTACTTC; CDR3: CASSLAGAPYEQYF
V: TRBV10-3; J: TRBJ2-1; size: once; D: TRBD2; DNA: TGTGCCATCAGTGGACTAGCGGGAGTTGGCAATGAGCAGTTCTTC; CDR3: CAISGLAGVGNEQFF
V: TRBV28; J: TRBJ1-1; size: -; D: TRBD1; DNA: TGTGCCAGCAGTCCATTGACAGGGCCGAACACTGAAGCTTTCTTT; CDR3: CASSPLTGPNTEAFF
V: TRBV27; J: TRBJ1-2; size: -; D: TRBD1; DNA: TGTGCCAGCGGAAGACAGGGGTCACCTAACTATGGCTACACCTTC; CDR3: CASGRQGSPNYGYTF
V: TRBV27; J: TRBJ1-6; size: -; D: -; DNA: TGTGCCAGCAGTGATAGTGATTCACCCCTCCACTTT; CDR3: CASSDSDSPLHF
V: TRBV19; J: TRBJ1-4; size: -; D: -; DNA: TGTGCCAGTAGTGCAGGGGAAGCTGAGGAACTGTTTTTT; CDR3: CASSAGEAEELFF
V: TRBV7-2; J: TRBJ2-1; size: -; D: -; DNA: TGTGCCAGCAGCTACGGGACAACCTACAATGAGCAGTTCTTC; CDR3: CASSYGTTYNEQFF
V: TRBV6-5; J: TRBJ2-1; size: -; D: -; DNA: TGTGCCAGCAGTCCACAGGGAGAGCAGTTCTTC; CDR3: CASSPQGEQFF
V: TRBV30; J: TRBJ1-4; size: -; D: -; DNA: TGTGCCTGGAGTGAACAAATCAATGAAAAACTGTTTTTT; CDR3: CAWSEQINEKLFF
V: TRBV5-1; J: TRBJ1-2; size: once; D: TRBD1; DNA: TGCGCCAGCAGCCTTGGGGACAGGCCTAACTATGGCTACACCTTC; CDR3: CASSLGDRPNYGYTF
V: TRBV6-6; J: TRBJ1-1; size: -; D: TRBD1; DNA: TGTGCCAGCAGTTACTCGCAGGGGGTTACTGAAGCTTTCTTT; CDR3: CASSYSQGVTEAFF
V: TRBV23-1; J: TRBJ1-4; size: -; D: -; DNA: TGCGCCAGCAGTCAATGGGGGGCAACTAATGAAAAACTGTTTTTT; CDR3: CASSQWGATNEKLFF
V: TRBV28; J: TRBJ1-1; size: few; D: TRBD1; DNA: TGTGCCAGCAGGCGACAGGGTGGGAGCACTGAAGCTTTCTTT; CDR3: CASRRQGGSTEAFF
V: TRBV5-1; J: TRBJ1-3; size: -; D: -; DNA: TGCGCCAGCAGCTTGGGAGGGAAAACAGAAAACACCATATATTTT; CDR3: CASSLGGKTENTIYF
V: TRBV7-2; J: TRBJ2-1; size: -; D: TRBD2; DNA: TGTGCCAGCAGCCCAGGACTAGCGGGTGAGCAGTTCTTC; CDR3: CASSPGLAGEQFF
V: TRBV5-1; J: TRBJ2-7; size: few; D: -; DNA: TGCGCCAGCAGCTTGGCTGCGACCTACGAGCAGTACTTC; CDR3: CASSLAATYEQYF
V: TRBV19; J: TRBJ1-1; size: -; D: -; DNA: TGTGCCAGTAGTCCCCCGGGACAACTTTCCAGGACGCACACTGAAGCTTTCTTT; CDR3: CASSPPGQLSRTHTEAFF
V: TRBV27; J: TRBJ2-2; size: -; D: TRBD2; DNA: TGTGCCAGCAGTTCCCTAAGTCAGAGCGGGACGAACACCGGGGAGCTGTTTTTT; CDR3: CASSSLSQSGTNTGELFF
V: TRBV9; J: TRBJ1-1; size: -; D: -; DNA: TGTGCCAGCAGCGTAGGAACGGTCGTGAACACTGAAGCTTTCTTT; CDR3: CASSVGTVVNTEAFF
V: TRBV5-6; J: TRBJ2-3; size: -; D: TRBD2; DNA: TGTGCCAGCAGCTTGGCCCCTAGCGGGGACACAGATACGCAGTATTTT; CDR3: CASSLAPSGDTDTQYF
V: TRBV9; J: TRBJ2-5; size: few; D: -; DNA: TGTGCCAGCAGCGTAGGGGCAGGGATCAGGGAGACCCAGTACTTC; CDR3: CASSVGAGIRETQYF
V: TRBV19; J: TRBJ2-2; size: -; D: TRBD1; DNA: TGTGCCAGTAGAACCCCGGGACAGGGTGTCACCGGGGAGCTGTTTTTT; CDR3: CASRTPGQGVTGELFF
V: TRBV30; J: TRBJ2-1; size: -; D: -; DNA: TGTGCCTGGAGTTACTTCGACTGCTTCTACTTGTACAATGAGGTTAGGCAGTTCTTC; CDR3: CAWSYFDCFYLYNEVRQFF
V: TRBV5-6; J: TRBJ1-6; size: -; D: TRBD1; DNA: TGTGCCAGCAGCTATGGACAGGGAATAGATTCACCCCTCCACTTT; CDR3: CASSYGQGIDSPLHF
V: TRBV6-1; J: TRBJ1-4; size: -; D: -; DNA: TGTGCCAGCAGTGAAGGCCCAGGGGCTAATGAAAAACTGTTTTTT; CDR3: CASSEGPGANEKLFF
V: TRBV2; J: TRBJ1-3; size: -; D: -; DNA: TGTGCCAGCAGTGCAGGGGAGGGAAACACCATATATTTT; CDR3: CASSAGEGNTIYF
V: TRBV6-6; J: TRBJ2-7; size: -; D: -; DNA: TGTGCCACCTCACAGGGTCTCGAGCAGTACTTC; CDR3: CATSQGLEQYF
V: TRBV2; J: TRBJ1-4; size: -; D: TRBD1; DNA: TGTGCCAGCAGACAACAGGGGCTTGCTAATGAAAAACTGTTTTTT; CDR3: CASRQQGLANEKLFF
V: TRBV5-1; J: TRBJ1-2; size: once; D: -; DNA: TGCGCCAGCAGTTTGACGCCCGCAGACAAGTCTACCTATGGCTACACCTTC; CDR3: CASSLTPADKSTYGYTF
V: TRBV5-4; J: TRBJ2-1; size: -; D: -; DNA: TGTGCCAGCACCTCGACAGATTACAATGAGCAGTTCTTC; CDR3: CASTSTDYNEQFF
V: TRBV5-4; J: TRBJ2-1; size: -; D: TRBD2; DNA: TGTGCCAGCAGCTCGAAACTGGGGGGGGGACCTAATGAGCAGTTCTTC; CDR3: CASSSKLGGGPNEQFF
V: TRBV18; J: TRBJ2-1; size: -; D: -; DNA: TGTGCCAGCTCACCACAGCCCCCAGGTAGCTCCTACAATGAGCAGTTCTTC; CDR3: CASSPQPPGSSYNEQFF
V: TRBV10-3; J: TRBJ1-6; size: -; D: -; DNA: TGTGCCATCAGTGAGTTAACGGATAATTCACCCCTCCACTTT; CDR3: CAISELTDNSPLHF
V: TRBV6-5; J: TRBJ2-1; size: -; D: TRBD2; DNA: TGTGCCAGCAGCGCGTCAGCGGGAACACACAATGAGCAGTTCTTC; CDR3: CASSASAGTHNEQFF
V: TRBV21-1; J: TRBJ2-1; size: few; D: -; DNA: TGTGCCAGCACGGGACTAGCGGGGTACAATGAGCAGTTCTTC; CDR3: CASTGLAGYNEQFF
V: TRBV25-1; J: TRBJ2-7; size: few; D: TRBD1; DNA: TGTGCCAGCAGTGAGTCAGACAGGGAACTATACGAGCAGTACTTC; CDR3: CASSESDRELYEQYF
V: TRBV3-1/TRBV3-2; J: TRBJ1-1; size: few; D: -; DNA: TGTGCCAGCAGCCAAGACGGGGGAGCTTTCTTT; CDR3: CASSQDGGAFF
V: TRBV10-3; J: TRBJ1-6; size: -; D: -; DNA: TGTGCCATCAGGCAGGGGCCAAATTCACCCCTCCACTTT; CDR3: CAIRQGPNSPLHF
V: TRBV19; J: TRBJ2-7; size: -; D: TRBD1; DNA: TGTGCCAGTAGTATCACGACAGGGAAGCCCTCCTACGAGCAGTACTTC; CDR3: CASSITTGKPSYEQYF
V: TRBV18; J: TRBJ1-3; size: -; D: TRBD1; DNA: TGTGCCAGCTCACCACTTCGGCCGGGACAGTCTGGAAACACCATATATTTT; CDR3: CASSPLRPGQSGNTIYF
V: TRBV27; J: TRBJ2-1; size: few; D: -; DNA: TGTGCCAGCCAGAGACTGGGGGGGGCTTCCAATGAGCAGTTCTTC; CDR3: CASQRLGGASNEQFF
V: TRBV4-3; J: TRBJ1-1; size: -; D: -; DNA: TGCGCCAGCAGCCCCTCGGGGCGGGGGAACACTGAAGCTTTCTTT; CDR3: CASSPSGRGNTEAFF
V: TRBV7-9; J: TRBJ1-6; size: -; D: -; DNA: TGTGCCAGCAGCTCAAACCCAACTCATTCACCCCTCCACTTT; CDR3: CASSSNPTHSPLHF
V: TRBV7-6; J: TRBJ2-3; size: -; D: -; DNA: TGTGCCAGCAGCCTAGCACAGGGTAACACAGATACGCAGTATTTT; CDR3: CASSLAQGNTDTQYF
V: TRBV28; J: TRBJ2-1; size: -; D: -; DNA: TGTGCCAGTACCTCTACCCGTCATGAGCAGTTCTTC; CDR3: CASTSTRHEQFF
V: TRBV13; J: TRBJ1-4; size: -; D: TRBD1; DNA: TGTGCCAGCAGCTCCCGGACAGGGGTTTTGACTAATGAAAAACTGTTTTTT; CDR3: CASSSRTGVLTNEKLFF
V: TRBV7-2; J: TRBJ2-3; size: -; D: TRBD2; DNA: TGTGCCAGCAGCTTTGGTAGCGGGGGCGCAGATACGCAGTATTTT; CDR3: CASSFGSGGADTQYF
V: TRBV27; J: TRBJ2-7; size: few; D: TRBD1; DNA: TGTGCCAGCAGTTTATCGATAACAGGGGGCTACGAGCAGTACTTC; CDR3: CASSLSITGGYEQYF
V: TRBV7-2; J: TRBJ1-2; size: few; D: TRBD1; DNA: TGTGCCAGCAGCGACTCGGGACAGGGGATCGGTGTCTATGGCTACACCTTC; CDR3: CASSDSGQGIGVYGYTF